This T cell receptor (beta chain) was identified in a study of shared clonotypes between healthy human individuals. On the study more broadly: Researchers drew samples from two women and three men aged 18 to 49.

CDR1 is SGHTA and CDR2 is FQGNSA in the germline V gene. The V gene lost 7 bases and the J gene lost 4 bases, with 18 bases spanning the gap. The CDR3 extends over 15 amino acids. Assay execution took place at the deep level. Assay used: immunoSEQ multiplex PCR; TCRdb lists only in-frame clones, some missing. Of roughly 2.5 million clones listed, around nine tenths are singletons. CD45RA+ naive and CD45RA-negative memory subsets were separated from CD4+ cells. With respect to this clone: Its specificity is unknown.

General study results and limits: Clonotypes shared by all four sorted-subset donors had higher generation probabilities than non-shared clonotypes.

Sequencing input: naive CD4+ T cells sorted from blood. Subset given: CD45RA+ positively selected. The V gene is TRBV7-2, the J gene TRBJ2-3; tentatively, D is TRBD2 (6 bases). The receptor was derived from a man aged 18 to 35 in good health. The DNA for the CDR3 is TGTGCCAGCACCTATGCGAGCGGGCTCCCAGATACGCAGTATTTT. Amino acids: CASTYASGLPDTQYF.